This T cell receptor beta chain was identified during a study of blood T cell repertoires in COVID-19. Here immunoSEQ multiplex PCR was the method, and the copy in TCRdb shows in-frame clones only, minus some. The sample has some 340,000 clones; around 87% are singletons. Sample: PBMCs or T cells enriched from blood (not recorded which). This receptor was obtained from a woman aged 25 to 39 who had recovered from COVID-19.

CDR3 DNA: TGTGCCAGCAGCGCTATAGTTAAAGACACTGAAGCTTTCTTT. Translating gives CASSAIVKDTEAFF. The chain recombines TRBV9 with TRBJ1-1; D uncertain. V was trimmed by 3 bases and J by 3 bases, leaving 12 bases between them. Per germline, CDR1 SGDLS and CDR2 YYNGEE. The CDR3 loop spans 14 amino acids.